The rows below give T cell receptor beta chains drawn from one sample of a study of identical twins' blood T cells. TCRdb re-derived calls from the 5' RACE reads in MiXCR, one entry per CDR3 protein. The repertoire includes a few hundred thousand distinct CDR3 sequences, roughly 27% of them detected once, and 6% to 7% sits in the top ten. The sample comprised PBMCs. Receptors originate from a woman aged 18-55 years in good health. The CDR3 runs from the conserved cysteine through the conserved F or W. A D gene is named only where the DNA matches it firmly. A clone size is listed for some rows: how often the clone was seen (once, few, many), or a class if it is expanded.

size: -
V: TRBV29-1
J: TRBJ2-2
D: -
CDR3: CSVVSSSTGELFF
DNA: TGCAGCGTTGTCTCGTCGAGCACCGGGGAGCTGTTTTTT

size: few
V: TRBV25-1
J: TRBJ1-2
D: -
CDR3: CASSESRYGYTF
DNA: TGTGCCAGCAGTGAATCTCGATATGGCTACACCTTC

size: -
V: TRBV20-1
J: TRBJ2-3
D: -
CDR3: CSASDSPSTDTQYF
DNA: TGCAGTGCTTCCGACTCGCCCTCCACAGATACGCAGTATTTT

size: few
V: TRBV14
J: TRBJ2-2
D: -
CDR3: CASSGQLASTGELFF
DNA: TGTGCCAGCAGCGGCCAGCTAGCGTCCACCGGGGAGCTGTTTTTT

size: -
V: TRBV18
J: TRBJ1-1
D: TRBD1
CDR3: CASSPPGTVSGAFF
DNA: TGTGCCAGCTCACCACCCGGGACAGTGTCTGGAGCTTTCTTT

size: many
V: TRBV20-1
J: TRBJ1-5
D: -
CDR3: CSASPRKGVVGTQHF
DNA: TGCAGTGCTAGCCCCCGTAAAGGGGTTGTAGGGACCCAGCATTTT

size: few
V: TRBV5-1
J: TRBJ2-7
D: -
CDR3: CASSLRGGYEQYF
DNA: TGCGCCAGCAGCCTCAGGGGTGGATACGAGCAGTACTTC

size: many
V: TRBV29-1
J: TRBJ1-4
D: -
CDR3: CSVQGNEKLFF
DNA: TGCAGCGTTCAGGGAAATGAAAAACTGTTTTTT

size: many
V: TRBV29-1
J: TRBJ2-3
D: TRBD2
CDR3: CSVLVAGRLDTQYF
DNA: TGCAGCGTTTTAGTAGCGGGTCGGTTGGATACGCAGTATTTT

size: few
V: TRBV4-3
J: TRBJ1-1
D: -
CDR3: CASSQRGGHTEAFF
DNA: TGCGCCAGCAGCCAGAGGGGGGGCCACACTGAAGCTTTCTTT

size: few
V: TRBV18
J: TRBJ2-3
D: -
CDR3: CASSPSQHQDTQYF
DNA: TGTGCCAGCTCACCGTCGCAGCACCAGGATACGCAGTATTTT

size: -
V: TRBV2
J: TRBJ2-3
D: -
CDR3: CAIGGRDFTDTQYF
DNA: TGTGCCATCGGGGGCCGGGATTTCACAGATACGCAGTATTTT

size: -
V: TRBV20-1
J: TRBJ2-7
D: -
CDR3: CSARPRRSGPSGYEQYF
DNA: TGCAGTGCTAGACCTAGAAGGAGTGGGCCTTCGGGCTACGAGCAGTACTTC

size: few
V: TRBV7-9
J: TRBJ2-7
D: TRBD2
CDR3: CASSLTRLAGGIYEQYF
DNA: TGTGCCAGCAGCTTAACCAGACTAGCGGGGGGAATCTACGAGCAGTACTTC

size: few
V: TRBV20-1
J: TRBJ1-2
D: -
CDR3: CSARSSGGIYGYTF
DNA: TGCAGTGCTAGATCTAGTGGTGGGATCTATGGCTACACCTTC

size: -
V: TRBV5-1
J: TRBJ2-3
D: -
CDR3: CASRSGGGTQYF
DNA: TGCGCCAGCAGAAGTGGAGGGGGTACGCAGTATTTT

size: -
V: TRBV3-1
J: TRBJ1-3
D: -
CDR3: CASSHYSGNTIYF
DNA: TGTGCCAGCAGCCACTACTCTGGAAACACCATATATTTT

size: -
V: TRBV6-1
J: TRBJ1-5
D: TRBD1
CDR3: CASSEGTGYNQPQHF
DNA: TGTGCCAGCAGTGAAGGGACAGGTTACAATCAGCCCCAGCATTTT

size: -
V: TRBV27
J: TRBJ2-7
D: -
CDR3: CASRPTDSYEQYF
DNA: TGTGCCAGCAGACCGACTGACTCCTACGAGCAGTACTTC

size: few
V: TRBV6-5
J: TRBJ1-1
D: TRBD1
CDR3: CASRQGALRGTEAFF
DNA: TGTGCCAGTAGACAGGGGGCCTTGCGAGGTACTGAAGCTTTCTTT

size: -
V: TRBV5-5
J: TRBJ1-3
D: -
CDR3: CASSSMTDSGNTIYF
DNA: TGTGCCAGCAGCTCCATGACCGACTCTGGAAACACCATATATTTT

size: once
V: TRBV5-6
J: TRBJ2-7
D: TRBD2
CDR3: CASSLVAGNYEQYF
DNA: TGTGCCAGCAGCTTGGTAGCGGGGAACTACGAGCAGTACTTC

size: -
V: TRBV14
J: TRBJ2-1
D: -
CDR3: CASSAQGLYNEQFF
DNA: TGTGCCAGCAGCGCTCAGGGGCTATACAATGAGCAGTTCTTC

size: many
V: TRBV5-1
J: TRBJ1-1
D: -
CDR3: CASSLGQREAFF
DNA: TGCGCCAGCAGCTTAGGACAAAGGGAAGCTTTCTTT

size: few
V: TRBV29-1
J: TRBJ2-7
D: -
CDR3: CSVEYQGYEQYF
DNA: TGCAGCGTTGAATACCAGGGATATGAGCAGTACTTC

size: many
V: TRBV7-9
J: TRBJ1-1
D: -
CDR3: CASSLDSGSTEAFF
DNA: TGTGCCAGCAGCTTAGATTCAGGTTCGACTGAAGCTTTCTTT

size: few
V: TRBV20-1
J: TRBJ2-1
D: -
CDR3: CSASQGYEQFF
DNA: TGCAGTGCTAGTCAGGGTTATGAGCAGTTCTTC

size: -
V: TRBV25-1
J: TRBJ2-1
D: -
CDR3: CASSEYNEPLSEQFF
DNA: TGTGCCAGCAGTGAATATAACGAGCCCCTTTCTGAGCAGTTCTTC

size: few
V: TRBV20-1
J: TRBJ1-2
D: -
CDR3: CSAPRENYGYTF
DNA: TGCAGTGCTCCGAGGGAGAACTATGGCTACACCTTC

size: many
V: TRBV6-6
J: TRBJ1-3
D: -
CDR3: CASSYDSYSGNTIYF
DNA: TGTGCCAGCAGTTACGACAGCTACTCTGGAAACACCATATATTTT

size: -
V: TRBV2
J: TRBJ2-3
D: TRBD2
CDR3: CASSTGLAGGADTQYF
DNA: TGTGCCAGCAGTACCGGACTAGCGGGGGGGGCAGATACGCAGTATTTT

size: -
V: TRBV5-1
J: TRBJ2-7
D: -
CDR3: CASSIREILDEQYF
DNA: TGCGCCAGCAGTATACGGGAGATTCTGGACGAGCAGTACTTC

size: -
V: TRBV20-1
J: TRBJ2-7
D: TRBD2
CDR3: CSAPYGLAGLKGYEQYF
DNA: TGCAGTGCTCCCTATGGGCTAGCGGGGCTTAAGGGCTACGAGCAGTACTTC

size: once
V: TRBV5-1
J: TRBJ1-1
D: -
CDR3: CASSSPAVNTEAFF
DNA: TGCGCCAGCAGCTCCCCCGCAGTGAACACTGAAGCTTTCTTT

size: few
V: TRBV6-6
J: TRBJ1-6
D: -
CDR3: CASSYLNSPLHF
DNA: TGTGCCAGCAGTTACCTCAATTCACCCCTCCACTTT

size: few
V: TRBV5-6
J: TRBJ2-3
D: TRBD1
CDR3: CASSLGQGTTDTQYF
DNA: TGTGCCAGCAGCTTGGGACAGGGAACCACAGATACGCAGTATTTT

size: few
V: TRBV6-6
J: TRBJ2-5
D: -
CDR3: CASSKRDQETQYF
DNA: TGTGCCAGCAGTAAACGGGACCAAGAGACCCAGTACTTC

size: -
V: TRBV12-5
J: TRBJ2-1
D: TRBD1
CDR3: CASGAGTGSRLIRSYNEQFF
DNA: TGTGCTAGTGGTGCCGGGACAGGGAGTCGGTTAATCAGGTCCTACAATGAGCAGTTCTTC

size: few
V: TRBV20-1
J: TRBJ2-5
D: TRBD2
CDR3: CSAANVAGGSQETQYF
DNA: TGCAGTGCTGCGAATGTAGCGGGGGGCTCTCAAGAGACCCAGTACTTC

size: -
V: TRBV12-3/TRBV12-4
J: TRBJ2-2
D: -
CDR3: CASTKTGTTNTGELFF
DNA: TGTGCCAGCACCAAGACCGGGACCACGAACACCGGGGAGCTGTTTTTT

size: -
V: TRBV20-1
J: TRBJ2-7
D: -
CDR3: CSASRGYDEQYF
DNA: TGCAGTGCTAGCCGCGGGTACGACGAGCAGTACTTC

size: -
V: TRBV20-1
J: TRBJ2-1
D: -
CDR3: CSADRMDEQFF
DNA: TGCAGTGCTGATAGGATGGATGAGCAGTTCTTC

size: few
V: TRBV5-1
J: TRBJ2-2
D: -
CDR3: CASSFTGATGELFF
DNA: TGCGCCAGCAGCTTCACTGGGGCCACCGGGGAGCTGTTTTTT

size: few
V: TRBV9
J: TRBJ2-1
D: TRBD2
CDR3: CASSVRATSGDEQFF
DNA: TGTGCCAGCAGCGTCCGCGCGACTAGCGGGGATGAGCAGTTCTTC

size: -
V: TRBV6-5
J: TRBJ2-7
D: -
CDR3: CASTERGEQYF
DNA: TGTGCCAGCACCGAACGGGGCGAGCAGTACTTC

size: few
V: TRBV10-3
J: TRBJ2-3
D: TRBD1
CDR3: CAISEWTGMVGDTQYF
DNA: TGTGCCATCAGTGAGTGGACAGGGATGGTTGGAGATACGCAGTATTTT

size: many
V: TRBV6-6
J: TRBJ1-1
D: -
CDR3: CASSYGLAEAFF
DNA: TGTGCCAGCAGTTACGGCTTGGCAGAAGCTTTCTTT

size: many
V: TRBV19
J: TRBJ1-2
D: -
CDR3: CAIGGSGIATYGYTF
DNA: TGTGCCATCGGGGGGTCGGGCATCGCGACCTATGGCTACACCTTC

size: once
V: TRBV28
J: TRBJ1-1
D: -
CDR3: CAGSLSARGTEAFF
DNA: TGTGCCGGCAGTTTATCGGCTCGGGGCACTGAAGCTTTCTTT

size: -
V: TRBV7-2
J: TRBJ1-2
D: -
CDR3: CASSLSPGFTVYGYTF
DNA: TGTGCCAGCAGCCTTAGCCCGGGATTTACCGTCTATGGCTACACCTTC

size: -
V: TRBV6-5
J: TRBJ2-7
D: -
CDR3: CASSFGPEREQYF
DNA: TGTGCCAGCAGTTTCGGACCAGAGCGGGAGCAGTACTTC